This TCR beta chain emerged from a study of sequential checkpoint blockade in melanoma. In the study overall: Under 95 pretreatment tumor DNA samples were TCRβ immunosequenced.

Broader study findings: T-cell fraction and clonality followed PD-L1 and CD8+ counts, not mutational load.

The sample's treatment: randomized to nivolumab then ipilimumab (arm A) or the reverse (arm B). Patients had received no earlier DNA-damaging chemotherapy. On this clone: The target antigen is unknown.

Sequenced by immunoSEQ multiplex PCR; TCRdb stores in-frame clones only, minus some. The profile shows about 12,000 clones, approximately 27% of them singletons. Per the germline V gene, CDR1 is SGDLS and CDR2 is YYNGEE. CDR3 size: 15 residues. The V end was cut by 0 bases, the J end by 8 bases, with 15 bases between. The sequence was collected from a human donor with melanoma. The gene calls are TRBV9 and TRBJ2-1; D possibly corresponds to TRBD2 (6 bases). The specimen was tumor tissue (inferred from file names), collected from a patient given nivolumab and ipilimumab in sequence. The CDR3 reads CASSVEGYWGDEQFF. The CDR3 nucleotides are TGTGCCAGCAGCGTAGAGGGGTATTGGGGGGATGAGCAGTTCTTC.